This passage covers 26 T cell receptor beta chains from one sample sequenced in a study of blood T cell repertoires in COVID-19. The table came from immunoSEQ multiplex PCR; TCRdb's copy has only in-frame clones and leaves some out. The sample yields around 140,000 clones, around 89% seen once. The sample comprised peripheral blood. The receptors originated from a man aged 55-75 years with active or convalescent COVID-19.

V is TRBV6-5 and J is TRBJ2-7, with TRBD1 matching 10 bases. V shed 0 bases and J 1 base; nucleotides not matched to a gene: 0. The CDR3 is made up of 15 amino acids. Germline loops: CDR1 MNHEY, CDR2 SVGAGI. CDR3 region: CASSYSDRGSYEQYF. CDR3 in DNA: TGTGCCAGCAGTTACTCGGACAGGGGGTCCTACGAGCAGTACTTC.

The rearrangement links TRBV6-2 or TRBV6-3 to TRBJ1-1; no reliable D call. The CDR3 is 13 amino acids. The V and J ends lost 3 bases and 6 bases respectively, with 11 bases between them. The germline V gene encodes CDR1 MNHEY and CDR2 SVGEGT. CDR3 bases: TGTGCCAGCAGTTATCCGGGTAGCGCTGAAGCTTTCTTT. It specifies CASSYPGSAEAFF.

Many counts were recorded for this clone. The rearrangement joins TRBV28 to TRBJ1-1, with D unclear. CDR1 and CDR2 from the germline V gene are MDHEN and SYDVKM. V was cut by 6 bases and J by 3 bases, with 8 bases left in between. This CDR3 region has 12 residues. The CDR3 spells CASRRVDTEAFF. In DNA form, the CDR3 reads TGTGCCAGCAGGAGGGTAGACACTGAAGCTTTCTTT.

The rearrangement joins TRBV6-5 to TRBJ2-3; D is possibly TRBD2 (7 bases). The V end was cut by 9 bases, the J end by 1 base, with 17 bases between. Germline values: CDR1 MNHEY, CDR2 SVGAGI. The CDR3 loop spans 15 amino acids. The CDR3 spells CASGGAGDRTDTQYF. Written as DNA, the CDR3 is TGTGCCAGTGGGGGGGCGGGGGACCGCACAGATACGCAGTATTTT.

The chain combines TRBV3-1 (or the pseudogene TRBV3-2) with TRBJ1-5; the D gene is possibly TRBD1 (5 bases). Trimming shortened V by 4 bases and J by 2 bases, and 12 bases separated the two germline ends. The CDR3 totals 15 residues. Germline values: CDR1 LGHDT, CDR2 YNNKEL (reference sequence). The CDR3 sequence is CASSRAGTGNQPQHF. Here the CDR3 DNA reads TGTGCCAGCAGCCGAGCCGGGACTGGCAATCAGCCCCAGCATTTT.

The rearrangement joins TRBV3-1 (or the pseudogene TRBV3-2) to TRBJ1-1; tentative D call: TRBD1 (6 bases). V lost 1 base to trimming and J lost 5 bases, with 11 bases between them. The length of the CDR3 is 14 residues. The germline V gene encodes CDR1 LGHDT and CDR2 YNNKEL (reference sequence). CDR3 in amino acids: CASSQAMGATEAFF. The DNA for the CDR3 is TGTGCCAGCAGCCAAGCTATGGGGGCAACTGAAGCTTTCTTT.

The chain joins TRBV9 to TRBJ2-7; the match to TRBD2 covers 7 bases. Germline-derived CDR1 and CDR2 are SGDLS and YYNGEE. V lost 4 bases, J lost 3 bases, and 19 bases stayed unmatched. The CDR3 is 18 amino acids. The CDR3 region is CASSPISGGTWTNYEQYF. The CDR3 region has the DNA TGTGCCAGCAGCCCGATTTCGGGGGGAACATGGACAAACTACGAGCAGTACTTC.

In this sample, this clone turned up once. This chain uses TRBV11-2 with TRBJ1-1; D unclear. Germline lookup yields CDR1 SGHAT and CDR2 FQNNGV. Trimming took off 2 bases at V and 1 base at J, with 8 bases between the two ends. The CDR3 covers 14 residues. CDR3 DNA: TGTGCCAGCAGCTTATTAGCAACGAACACTGAAGCTTTCTTT. Its translation: CASSLLATNTEAFF.

This clone came up once. The rearrangement joins TRBV19 to TRBJ2-1, with TRBD1 matching 8 bases. The germline V gene has CDR1 LNHDA and CDR2 SQIVND (reference sequence). V trimming: 6 bases; J trimming: 6 bases; junction bases outside the gene matches: 4. The CDR3 runs 13 residues. The CDR3 region has the DNA TGTGCCAGTAGGAGACAGGGGTCCAATGAGCAGTTCTTC. Protein: CASRRQGSNEQFF.

The V gene is TRBV2, the J gene TRBJ2-1, with D uncertain. Deletions cut 7 bases from V and 2 bases from J, with 18 bases between. This CDR3 has 16 residues. The germline CDR1 and CDR2 sequences are SNHLY and FYNNEI. The CDR3 loop reads CASKESNLRAYNEQFF. The CDR3 DNA sequence: TGTGCCAGCAAGGAGAGTAATTTGCGCGCCTACAATGAGCAGTTCTTC.

The chain employs TRBV20-1 and TRBJ1-1, with D unclear. Germline V lookup: CDR1 DFQATT, CDR2 SNEGSKA (reference sequence). V was trimmed by 0 bases and J by 11 bases, leaving 10 bases between them. CDR3 length: 11 residues. This chain's CDR3 is CSARDRLEAFF. The CDR3 DNA sequence: TGCAGTGCTAGAGATCGGTTAGAGGCTTTCTTT.

The rearrangement uses TRBV3-1 (or the pseudogene TRBV3-2) and TRBJ2-5; tentatively, D is TRBD2 (5 bases). The CDR3 consists of 14 residues. Trimming cost V 7 bases and J 1 base, with 13 bases left between them. CDR1 and CDR2 from the germline V gene are LGHDT and YNNKEL (reference sequence). CDR3 amino acids: CASKEERRQETQYF. The CDR3, as DNA: TGTGCCAGCAAGGAGGAGCGGCGCCAAGAGACCCAGTACTTC.

J is TRBJ2-1 and V is TRBV20-1, with D unresolved. CDR1 is DFQATT, CDR2 SNEGSKA, per germline (reference sequence). The CDR3 contains 11 residues. V lost 5 bases to trimming and J lost 1 base, with 3 bases between them. CDR3 residues: CSAVSYNEQFF. The DNA for the CDR3 is TGCAGTGCTGTATCCTACAATGAGCAGTTCTTC.

V gene TRBV7-3 combines with J gene TRBJ1-1; no definite D call. Germline assignment: CDR1 SGHTA and CDR2 FQGTGA. The CDR3 is 14 amino acids. V shed 3 bases and J shed 5 bases, with 13 bases lying between them. CDR3: CASSLEGAGTEAFF. CDR3 bases: TGTGCCAGCAGCTTGGAGGGCGCGGGGACTGAAGCTTTCTTT.

V is TRBV6-6 and J is TRBJ2-5; 8 nucleotides agree with TRBD2. This CDR3 has 16 amino acids. With 6 bases clipped from V and 1 base from J, the junction kept 10 bases outside the gene matches. CDR1 is MNHNY and CDR2 is SVGAGI in the germline V gene (reference sequence). This chain's CDR3 is CASSYRAGAVQETQYF. The CDR3 region has the DNA TGTGCCAGCAGCTATCGAGCGGGGGCTGTCCAAGAGACCCAGTACTTC.

V is TRBV24-1 and J is TRBJ2-6; no clear D gene. Germline values: CDR1 KGHDR, CDR2 SFDVKD. The V end was cut by 2 bases, the J end by 5 bases, with 9 bases between. This CDR3 has 15 residues. This chain's CDR3 is CATSDSGPRANVLTF. CDR3 bases: TGTGCCACCAGTGATTCCGGTCCCAGGGCCAACGTCCTGACTTTC.

DNA for the CDR3: TGTGCCTGTCCCCGCACGGGGGGCTTTTGGGAAAATGGCTACACCTTC. Its translation: CACPRTGGFWENGYTF. The chain has TRBV30 and TRBJ1-2; D is perhaps TRBD1 (6 bases). The CDR3 spans 16 residues. Germline values: CDR1 GTSNPN, CDR2 SVGIG (reference sequence). The V end lost 6 bases, the J end lost 6 bases, and 26 bases lay between the germline ends.

This chain links TRBV7-8 with TRBJ1-5; 8 bases are shared with TRBD1. Germline loops: CDR1 SGHVS, CDR2 FQNEAQ. The CDR3 contains 16 residues. The junction had 7 bases not matched to a gene; V was cut back by 6 bases and J by 0 bases. The CDR3 region has the DNA TGTGCCAGCAGACGGGACAGGCTAGATAGCAATCAGCCCCAGCATTTT. Its protein is CASRRDRLDSNQPQHF.

The V call is TRBV29-1, the J call TRBJ2-7, with D possibly being TRBD1 (6 bases). The CDR3 runs 14 residues. The V gene lost 6 bases and the J gene lost 3 bases, with 18 bases spanning the gap. Germline CDR1 and CDR2: SQVTM and ANQGSEA. As DNA, the CDR3 is TGCAGCGTGGCCGGCCGGACAGCCAACTACGAGCAGTACTTC. It is translated as CSVAGRTANYEQYF.

This chain uses TRBV29-1 with TRBJ2-3; 10 nucleotides match TRBD2. Losses at the gene ends were 7 bases for V and 4 bases for J; bases not matched to a gene: 11. Germline V gives CDR1 SQVTM, CDR2 ANQGSEA. The CDR3 is 15 residues long. The CDR3 DNA reads TGCAGCGCTACGGGCAGCGGGAGGGCCGCAGATACGCAGTATTTT. Its translation is CSATGSGRAADTQYF.

This clone occurred once. J is TRBJ2-1 and V is TRBV27; tentative D call: TRBD2 (6 bases). The CDR3 covers 14 residues. Germline V lookup: CDR1 MNHEY, CDR2 SMNVEV (reference sequence). Deletions cut 11 bases from V and 8 bases from J, with 22 bases between. The CDR3 spells CAGGTGRPPHEQFF. The CDR3 bases are TGTGCCGGCGGGACGGGCCGTCCCCCCCATGAGCAGTTCTTC.

The genes are TRBV24-1 and TRBJ2-3; TRBD1 agrees at 7 bases. Unmatched junction bases numbered 3, after V lost 0 bases and J lost 1 base. The germline V gene encodes CDR1 KGHDR and CDR2 SFDVKD. The CDR3 sequence is 16 residues long. DNA of the CDR3: TGTGCCACCAGTGATTTGTCGAGGGGGCGCACAGATACGCAGTATTTT. Amino acids: CATSDLSRGRTDTQYF.

V and J are TRBV18 and TRBJ2-2; 11 bases map to TRBD2. CDR3 length: 16 residues. With 1 base clipped from V and 5 bases from J, the junction kept 3 bases outside the gene matches. Germline lookup yields CDR1 KGHSH and CDR2 LQKENI. The CDR3 DNA reads TGTGCCAGCTCACCACGTGGACTAGCGGGTACCGGGGAGCTGTTTTTT. This encodes CASSPRGLAGTGELFF.

The chain joins TRBV4-2 to TRBJ1-2; 7 bases line up with TRBD1. The CDR3 covers 15 residues. Germline trimming cut 4 bases from V and 4 bases from J; bases unmatched to any gene: 9. Germline values: CDR1 LGHNA, CDR2 YNFKEQ. The CDR3 DNA follows: TGTGCCAGCAGCCGGCTTGGACAGGATACCTATGGCTACACCTTC. This sequence encodes CASSRLGQDTYGYTF.

The chain couples TRBV28 to TRBJ1-2; maybe TRBD1 (5 bases). The CDR3 runs 13 residues. V lost 4 bases and J lost 2, with 8 bases in between. Germline CDR1 reads MDHEN; CDR2 reads SYDVKM. The DNA of the CDR3 is TGTGCCAGCAGTTCGACAGTCAACTATGGCTACACCTTC. Translation gives CASSSTVNYGYTF.

The chain combines TRBV28 with TRBJ2-7; maybe TRBD1 (6 bases). CDR1 and CDR2 (germline): MDHEN, SYDVKM. V was shortened by 6 bases and J by 7 bases, with 19 bases between the two germline ends. The CDR3 contains 14 residues. The CDR3 nucleotides are TGTGCCAGCAGGATCGCAGGGGCACCTTGGGAGCAGTACTTC. It specifies CASRIAGAPWEQYF.